The clone carrying this T cell receptor (beta chain) was seen only a few times. The V gene's germline CDR1 is MNHEY and CDR2 SVGAGI. The V segment lost 4 bases and the J segment 5 bases; nucleotides outside the gene matches: 3. CDR3 length: 14 residues. In the original workflow: Estimated nucleated cell counts came from reference gene primer amplification. The assay was immunoSEQ multiplex PCR, and TCRdb's table has in-frame clones only and misses some. V, J and clone size reflect that table, while D and trimming were determined from the DNA. The top ten clones hold 3% to 3.5% of a sample with about 140,000 clones, 84% of them seen once. The data were obtained in a study of blood T cell repertoires in COVID-19. Study as a whole: Sites in the United States, Italy and Spain provided acute and convalescent COVID-19 samples.

Enrollees, about 18 to 89 years old, lived in 20 to 25 US areas. Participants reported their clinical history, and cohort assignment relied on those reports. What was sequenced was PBMCs or T cells enriched from blood (not recorded which). The receptor was derived from a woman aged 50 to 60 with acute COVID-19. This rearrangement joins TRBV6-5 to TRBJ2-5; 11 nucleotides line up with TRBD2. CDR3 amino acids: CASSLRLAGETQYF. The CDR3 DNA follows: TGTGCCAGCAGTTTGCGACTAGCGGGGGAGACCCAGTACTTC.